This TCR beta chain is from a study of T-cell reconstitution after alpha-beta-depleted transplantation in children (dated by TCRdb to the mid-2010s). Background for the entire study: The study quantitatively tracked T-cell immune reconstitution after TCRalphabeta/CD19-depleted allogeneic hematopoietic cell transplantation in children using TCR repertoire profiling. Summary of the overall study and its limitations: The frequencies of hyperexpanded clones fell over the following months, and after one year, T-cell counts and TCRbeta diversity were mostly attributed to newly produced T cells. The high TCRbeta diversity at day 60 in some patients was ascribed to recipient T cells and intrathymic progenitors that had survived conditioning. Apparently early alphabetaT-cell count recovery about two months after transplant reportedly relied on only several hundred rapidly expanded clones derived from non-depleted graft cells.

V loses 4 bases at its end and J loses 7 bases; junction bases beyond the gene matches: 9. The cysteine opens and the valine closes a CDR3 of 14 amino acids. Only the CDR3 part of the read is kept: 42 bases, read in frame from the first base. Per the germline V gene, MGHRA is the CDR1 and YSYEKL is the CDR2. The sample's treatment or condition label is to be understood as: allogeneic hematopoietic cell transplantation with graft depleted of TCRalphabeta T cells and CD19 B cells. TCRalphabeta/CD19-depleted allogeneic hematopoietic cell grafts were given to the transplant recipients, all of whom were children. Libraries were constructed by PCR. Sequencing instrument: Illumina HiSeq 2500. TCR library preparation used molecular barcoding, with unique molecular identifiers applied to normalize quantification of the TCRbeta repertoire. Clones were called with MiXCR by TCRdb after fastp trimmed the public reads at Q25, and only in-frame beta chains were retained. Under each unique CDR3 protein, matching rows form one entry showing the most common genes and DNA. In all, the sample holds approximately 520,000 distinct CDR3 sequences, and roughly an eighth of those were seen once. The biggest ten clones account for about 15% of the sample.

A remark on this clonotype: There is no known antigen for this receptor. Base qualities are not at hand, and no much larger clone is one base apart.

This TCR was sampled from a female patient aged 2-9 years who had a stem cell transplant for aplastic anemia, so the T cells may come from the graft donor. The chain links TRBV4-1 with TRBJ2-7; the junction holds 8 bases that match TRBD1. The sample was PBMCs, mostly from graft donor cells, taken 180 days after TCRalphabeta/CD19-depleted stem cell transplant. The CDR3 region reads CASSPLQGAGEQYV. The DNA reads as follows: TGCGCCAGCAGCCCACTGCAGGGGGCGGGAGAGCAGTACGTC.